Here is one T cell receptor beta chain with its context. The data originate from a study of blood T cell repertoires in COVID-19. Study-wide context: Acute and convalescent COVID-19 samples came from the United States, Italy and Spain.

Per the original methods: Reference gene primers were amplified, and this amplification served to estimate nucleated cell counts. Assay: immunoSEQ multiplex PCR; the TCRdb copy retains only in-frame clones and omits some. From that table come the V and J calls and clone size; the DNA was used to work out D and trimming. This sample has 150,000 or so clones, with roughly 86% found just once. Germline trimming cut 0 bases from V and 1 base from J; bases unmatched to any gene: 1. Germline CDR1 is SGDLS and CDR2 is YYNGEE. CDR3 length equals 15 residues. The sequenced sample consisted of peripheral blood. This chain links TRBV9 with TRBJ2-3; 8 positions match TRBD2. This TCR was sampled from a man between 60 and 70 years old with COVID-19, enrolled during active disease. CDR3 in amino acids: CASSVGRGGTDTQYF. DNA for the CDR3: TGTGCCAGCAGCGTAGGGCGGGGGGGCACAGATACGCAGTATTTT.